These 8 T cell receptor beta chains originate from one sample sequenced in a study of molecular identifiers for immune sequencing clone quantification (dated by TCRdb to between 2018 and 2020). The receptor library was made with PCR. Sequencing took place on a NextSeq 500. TCRdb redid the processing of the public reads, applying fastp at Q25 and MiXCR, and retained in-frame beta chains. Every CDR3 protein is listed once, alongside the most common genes and DNA of its rows. Counted in this sample were around 460,000 distinct CDR3 sequences; 25% of them appeared once. Around 0.78% of the sample comes from the top ten. The sequencing input was naive CD8+ T cells from blood, with Jurkat cell RNA spiked in. The sample's cell subset or site label is to be understood as: FACS-sorted CD8+CD4-CCR7+CD45RA+ naive T cells. The receptors here all came from a human donor in good health. Some libraries in this study had Jurkat cell RNA spiked in.

This clonotype has a count of ten or more. The chain joins TRBV4-1 to TRBJ2-2, with unresolved D. There are 15 residues in the CDR3. Germline V gene sequence: CDR1 MGHRA, CDR2 YSYEKL. The ends were cut back, 4 bases at V and 1 base at J, with 10 bases in the middle. CDR3 nucleotide sequence: TGCGCCAGCAGCCCGCCTGACGGGAACACCGGGGAGCTGTTTTTT. Its translation: CASSPPDGNTGELFF.

This clonotype was seen many times. The J gene is TRBJ1-4, the V gene TRBV29-1, with TRBD1 matching over 7 bases. Per the germline V gene, CDR1 is SQVTM and CDR2 is ANQGSEA. J gave up 8 bases and V 6 bases, and 6 bases lay outside the gene matches. This CDR3 has 12 residues. CDR3 nucleotides: TGCAGCGTAGGGGGCGCGGGGGAAAAACTGTTTTTT. Translated: CSVGGAGEKLFF.

This clonotype was recorded many times. CDR3 coding DNA: TGCAGCGTAATGAGGGACAGCTACGAGCAGTACTTC. The encoded protein is CSVMRDSYEQYF. The chain carries TRBV29-1 and TRBJ2-7; 7 positions match TRBD1. Unmatched junction bases numbered 5, after V lost 6 bases and J lost 3 bases. Looked up from germline, CDR1 is SQVTM and CDR2 is ANQGSEA. This CDR3 is built from 12 residues.

This clonotype was recorded a few times. The junction does not match germline at one end; this may be a read error. This chain uses TRBV7-9 with TRBJ2-7; 10 positions match TRBD1. The CDR3 is made up of 17 amino acids. The germline CDR1 and CDR2 sequences are SEHNR and FQNEAQ (reference sequence). The CDR3 region has the DNA TGTGCCAGCAGCCCTAGGGGGACAGGGGTTCCCGGCTACGAGCAGCACTTC. Encoded protein: CASSPRGTGVPGYEQHF.

Many counts were recorded for this clonotype. The V and J genes are TRBV4-3 and TRBJ2-7; 11 nucleotides line up with TRBD1. The CDR3 contains 14 residues. Germline CDR1 and CDR2: LGHNA and YSLEER. V trimming: 5 bases; J trimming: 6 bases; junction bases outside the gene matches: 6. CDR3 sequence (DNA): TGCGCCAGCAGCGCAGGACAGGGGGCGGGCGAGCAGTACTTC. Protein sequence: CASSAGQGAGEQYF.

This rearrangement joins TRBV12-3 or TRBV12-4 to TRBJ1-2, with D unclear. The CDR3 has 13 residues. The germline V and J ends were trimmed by 5 bases and 7 bases, with 14 bases remaining between them. CDR3 bases: TGTGCCAGCAGTCCCCAAACTTCCATTGGCTACACCTTC. Encoded protein: CASSPQTSIGYTF.

In this sample, this clonotype turned up a few times. The V and J genes are TRBV29-1 and TRBJ2-2, with 7 bases fitting TRBD2. There are 16 residues in the CDR3. The germline V gene has CDR1 SQVTM and CDR2 ANQGSEA. Trimming at V came to 0 bases and at J to 2 bases, leaving 6 bases not matched to a gene. CDR3 sequence reads: CSVEDAGGRNTGELFF. Here the CDR3 DNA reads TGCAGCGTTGAAGATGCCGGGGGGAGAAACACCGGGGAGCTGTTTTTT.

This clonotype was detected only a few times. The V and J genes are TRBV12-3 or TRBV12-4 and TRBJ2-5; D remains ambiguous. Trimming left V 4 bases short and J 1 base short, with 7 bases between. The CDR3 is 13 residues long. The CDR3 nucleotides read TGTGCCAGCAGTTACATTTTCCAAGAGACCCAGTACTTC. Translation: CASSYIFQETQYF.